Below are 10 T cell receptor beta chains sequenced from a single sample in a study of cytomegalovirus exposure and HLA in healthy donors. PCR employed 60 Vbeta and 13 Jbeta primers. Method: immunoSEQ multiplex PCR; TCRdb's copy keeps in-frame clones and lacks some. The sample records some 98,000 clones, roughly three quarters being singletons. Material: PBMCs. These TCRs come from a man in his forties in good health and CMV-seronegative.

This clone showed up just a few times. V gene TRBV15 combines with J gene TRBJ2-7; 8 bases match TRBD1. CDR1 is LNHNV, CDR2 YYDKDF, per germline (reference sequence). V shed 4 bases, J shed 0 bases, and the junction held 11 bases outside the gene matches. The CDR3 extends over 17 amino acids. CDR3 amino acids: CATSNPRQGRYSYEQYF. The CDR3, as DNA: TGTGCCACCAGCAACCCTAGACAGGGGAGATACTCCTACGAGCAGTACTTC.

The chain recombines TRBV6-5 with TRBJ1-3, with D maybe TRBD1 (6 bases). Looked up from germline, CDR1 is MNHEY and CDR2 is SVGAGI. Trimming shortened V by 2 bases and J by 9 bases, and 14 bases separated the two germline ends. The CDR3 runs 14 residues. In DNA form, the CDR3 reads TGTGCCAGCAGTTACCTCCCGGCAGGGGCCACCATATATTTT. It encodes CASSYLPAGATIYF.

This rearrangement joins TRBV6-5 to TRBJ2-7; a weak D match, TRBD1 (6 bases). The CDR3 covers 14 residues. Germline V gene data show CDR1 as MNHEY and CDR2 as SVGAGI. The ends were cut back, 4 bases at V and 1 base at J, with 11 bases in the middle. The CDR3 is CASSSQTGSYEQYF. The CDR3 DNA is TGTGCCAGCAGTTCCCAGACAGGATCCTACGAGCAGTACTTC.

The chain employs TRBV7-9 and TRBJ2-3, with 8 bases aligning to TRBD2. In germline, CDR1 is SEHNR, CDR2 FQNEAQ (reference sequence). This CDR3 contains 14 residues. J was trimmed by 2 bases and V by 5 bases; bases with no gene match: 3. The CDR3 nucleotides are TGTGCCAGCAGCGAACTAGCGGACACAGATACGCAGTATTTT. Its protein product is CASSELADTDTQYF.

The chain employs TRBV25-1 and TRBJ2-3; D possibly corresponds to TRBD2 (6 bases). In germline, CDR1 is MGHDK, CDR2 SYGVNS. V was pared by 6 bases and J by 1 base, with 11 bases between. The CDR3 loop spans 14 amino acids. CDR3 sequence: CASSGTSGTDTQYF. The CDR3 DNA reads TGTGCCAGCAGCGGGACTTCAGGCACAGATACGCAGTATTTT.

V and J are TRBV11-3 and TRBJ2-1; 9 positions agree with TRBD2. This CDR3 has 16 residues. CDR1 SGHNT and CDR2 YENEEA come from the germline V gene. After removal of 5 bases from V and 8 bases from J, the junction contained 13 bases not matched to a gene. DNA of the CDR3: TGTGCCAGCAGCAAGAGTCTAGCGGGATCTTACGATGAGCAGTTCTTC. Translation: CASSKSLAGSYDEQFF.

V gene TRBV5-8 combines with J gene TRBJ1-5; perhaps TRBD1 as D (5 bases). V lost 3 bases and J lost 5, with 18 bases in between. Germline-derived CDR1 and CDR2 are SGHTS and YDEGEE. The CDR3 sequence is 16 residues long. In DNA, the CDR3 is TGTGCCAGCAGCTACCGGTCGACAGCAACCCATCAGCCCCAGCATTTT. Its translation: CASSYRSTATHQPQHF.

The chain links TRBV27 to TRBJ1-1; tentative D call: TRBD1 (6 bases). Trimming stripped 0 bases from V and 1 base from J, with 9 bases between. The germline V gene encodes CDR1 MNHEY and CDR2 SMNVEV (reference sequence). There are 15 residues in the CDR3. CDR3 sequence (DNA): TGTGCCAGCAGTTTATCGGGCAGGGGGAACACTGAAGCTTTCTTT. Protein sequence: CASSLSGRGNTEAFF.

V is TRBV19 and J is TRBJ2-5; perhaps TRBD1 as D (6 bases). The CDR3 length is 16 residues. The V end was cut by 3 bases, the J end by 5 bases, with 19 bases between. The germline V gene has CDR1 LNHDA and CDR2 SQIVND (reference sequence). CDR3: CASSIRVSERGETQYF. The CDR3 DNA sequence: TGTGCCAGTAGTATCCGAGTATCAGAGAGGGGGGAGACCCAGTACTTC.

The chain joins TRBV6-5 to TRBJ1-5, with D possibly matching TRBD1 (5 bases). The V end lost 5 bases, the J end lost 3 bases, and 8 bases lay between the germline ends. The length of the CDR3 is 13 residues. Germline V CDR1 and CDR2: MNHEY, SVGAGI. The CDR3 DNA is TGTGCCAGCAGTGACAGTTACAATCAGCCCCAGCATTTT. It is translated as CASSDSYNQPQHF.